This TCR beta chain was obtained from a study of a mutant IDH1 vaccine in newly diagnosed glioma. Background on the study: Treatment recipients were about 60% male and around 38% female, and their mean age was approximately 42 years. Previous care, which was radiotherapy, temozolomide, or both, most often involved both. It was at week 35 that visit V12 occurred, and at week 47 that visit V13 did.

Libraries were prepared by immunoSEQ multiplex PCR; TCRdb keeps only in-frame clonotypes and omits some of them. This table holds about 32,000 clones, about four fifths found once. In regard to this clone: Its antigen is unidentified.

Indicated time point: week 35, safety follow-up. Doses of 300 ug of mutant IDH1 20-mer peptide were given with topical imiquimod. Donors harbored newly found WHO grade 3 or 4 IDH1-mutant, ATRX-lost astrocytomas. The origin of this receptor is a man aged 25 to 40 with glioma. The starting material was PBMCs, obtained from a glioma patient whose treatment included an IDH1 peptide vaccine.

As DNA, the CDR3 is TGTGCCAGCAGTGAATTTACTAGCGGGAGTGGAGAGACCCAGTACTTC. It encodes CASSEFTSGSGETQYF. The chain carries TRBV2 and TRBJ2-5, with 11 bases aligning to TRBD2. CDR1 and CDR2 (germline): SNHLY, FYNNEI. The CDR3 is 16 amino acids. The ends lost 2 bases at V and 4 bases at J; junction bases unmatched: 6. Full variable domain (missing parts from reference TRBV2 and TRBJ2-5): EPEVTQTPSHQVTQMGQEVILRCVPISNHLYFYWYRQILGQKVEFLVSFYNNEISEKSEIFDDQFSVERPDGSNFTLKIRSTKLEDSAMYFCASSEFTSGSGETQYFGPGTRLLVL.